What follows are 20 T cell receptor beta chains derived from one specimen sequenced in a study of spatial heterogeneity in lung cancer. Time point: sample taken at primary tumor resection. In each case, whole RNA from tumor, nontumor lung or frozen PBMC was sequenced unsorted. TCRdb reanalysed the 5' RACE reads using MiXCR and keeps one entry per CDR3 protein. The sample shows 2,500 to 3,000 distinct CDR3 sequences, over 10% of them seen only once. The source was normal lung tissue next to the tumor, collected at surgery. These receptors originate from a male donor with early-stage non-small cell lung cancer.

This clonotype is medium-sized by share. The J gene is TRBJ2-1, the V gene TRBV6-1; 11 positions match TRBD2. J gave up 5 bases and V 7 bases, and 7 bases lay outside the gene matches. Germline assignment: CDR1 MNHNS and CDR2 SASEGT. The CDR3 extends over 15 amino acids. The CDR3 loop is CASILLAGEHNEQFF. The CDR3 DNA follows: TGTGCCAGCATCTTACTAGCGGGAGAGCACAATGAGCAGTTCTTC.

The gene calls are TRBV20-1 and TRBJ2-5; 12 nucleotides align to TRBD2. The ends lost 0 bases at V and 1 base at J; junction bases unmatched: 3. The CDR3 covers 16 residues. In germline, CDR1 is DFQATT, CDR2 SNEGSKA (reference sequence). The CDR3 DNA follows: TGCAGTGCTAGAGATCTACTAGCGGGGGGCCAAGAGACCCAGTACTTC. Translated: CSARDLLAGGQETQYF.

This clonotype qualifies as medium-sized. DNA for the CDR3: TGCAGTGCTAGAGATCCCCGATCTAGAACCAATGAGCAGTTCTTC. Translated, it gives CSARDPRSRTNEQFF. The rearrangement links TRBV20-1 to TRBJ2-1; no firm D call. The V gene's germline CDR1 is DFQATT and CDR2 SNEGSKA (reference sequence). The CDR3 loop spans 15 amino acids. Trimming took off 0 bases at V and 6 bases at J, with 15 bases between the two ends.

By sample share, this clonotype is medium-sized. The rearrangement links TRBV5-1 to TRBJ2-1; 8 positions agree with TRBD1. The CDR3 contains 15 residues. The germline CDR1 and CDR2 sequences are SGHRS and YFSETQ. The V segment lost 4 bases and the J segment 9 bases; nucleotides outside the gene matches: 12. The CDR3 nucleotides read TGCGCCAGCAGCCCTACGACAGGGGTGGCAAGTGAGCAGTTCTTC. This codes for CASSPTTGVASEQFF.

By its share, this clonotype is medium-sized. The chain carries TRBV15 and TRBJ1-4; no definite D call. From germline, CDR1 is LNHNV and CDR2 YYDKDF (reference sequence). The CDR3 is made up of 14 amino acids. The germline V and J ends were trimmed by 1 base and 5 bases, with 8 bases remaining between them. The CDR3 coding sequence is TGTGCCACCAGCAGAGTAGGAAGGAATGAAAAACTGTTTTTT. Protein: CATSRVGRNEKLFF.

The chain is built from TRBV28 and TRBJ1-6; D gene unclear. Germline CDR1 and CDR2: MDHEN and SYDVKM. The CDR3 extends over 14 amino acids. V was cut by 5 bases and J by 8 bases, with 13 bases left in between. The CDR3 region is CASSAITTDSPLHF. CDR3 bases: TGTGCCAGCAGTGCCATTACGACGGATTCACCCCTCCACTTT. Full variable domain (missing parts from reference TRBV28 and TRBJ1-6): DVKVTQSSRYLVKRTGEKVFLECVQDMDHENMFWYRQDPGLGLRLIYFSYDVKMKEKGDIPEGYSVSREKKERFSLILESASTNQTSMYLCASSAITTDSPLHFGNGTRLTVT.

This clonotype was seen at least ten times. The rearrangement links TRBV28 to TRBJ2-1; 13 positions match TRBD2. The CDR3 has 15 residues. Germline trimming cut 3 bases from V and 8 bases from J; bases unmatched to any gene: 4. Germline V lookup: CDR1 MDHEN, CDR2 SYDVKM. In DNA form, the CDR3 reads TGTGCCAGCAGTTTCGGGACTAGCGGGATCGATGAGCAGTTCTTC. Translated, it gives CASSFGTSGIDEQFF.

In its sample, this clonotype was seen many times. This chain connects TRBV5-4 to TRBJ2-3; 9 bases agree with TRBD2. Germline V gives CDR1 SGHNT, CDR2 YYREEE (reference sequence). The CDR3 extends over 16 amino acids. V dropped 5 bases and J dropped 1; count of bases not matched to a gene: 8. The CDR3 DNA reads as TGTGCCAGCAGATTAGCGGGAGCTCAAGGCACAGATACGCAGTATTTT. Its translation is CASRLAGAQGTDTQYF.

Judged by abundance, this clonotype is medium-sized (0.01 to 0.1%). V is TRBV10-3 and J is TRBJ2-5; unclear D gene. CDR1 is ENHRY, CDR2 SYGVKD, per germline. This CDR3 is built from 17 residues. Trimming stripped 4 bases from V and 5 bases from J, with 23 bases between. The CDR3 DNA follows: TGTGCCATCAGTGTCTCCGCATCTGGCCCAGAGTCCGAGACCCAGTACTTC. Amino acids: CAISVSASGPESETQYF.

This clonotype was detected many times. The genes are TRBV2 and TRBJ2-5; unclear D gene. V was pared by 0 bases and J by 3 bases, with 17 bases between. Germline CDR1 SNHLY, CDR2 FYNNEI. The CDR3 extends over 17 amino acids. CDR3 in DNA: TGTGCCAGCAGTGAAGCCCCTGGCGGAGTAAAAAAAGAGACCCAGTACTTC. It yields the protein CASSEAPGGVKKETQYF.

This clonotype occurred many times. This CDR3 reads CASTQLAPNSYEQYF. The CDR3 DNA reads as TGTGCCAGCACTCAACTAGCTCCAAACTCCTACGAGCAGTACTTC. The V call is TRBV6-2 or TRBV6-3, the J call TRBJ2-7; possibly TRBD2 for D (6 bases). Germline CDR1 reads MNHEY; CDR2 reads SVGEGT. The CDR3 runs to 15 residues. The germline V and J ends were trimmed by 7 bases and 0 bases, with 16 bases remaining between them.

This clonotype was seen repeatedly, ten times or more. The rearrangement uses TRBV7-2 and TRBJ2-2, with a possible D match to TRBD2 (6 bases). This CDR3 spans 15 amino acids. The V end was cut by 3 bases, the J end by 4 bases, with 12 bases between. CDR1 and CDR2 from the germline V gene are SGHTA and FQGNSA. CDR3 sequence reads: CASSFRDWSTGELFF. Written as DNA, the CDR3 is TGTGCCAGCAGCTTCCGGGACTGGAGCACCGGGGAGCTGTTTTTT.

There are a few counts of this clonotype. The CDR3 loop reads CASSNEEETQYF. For the CDR3, the DNA is TGTGCCAGCTCAAACGAGGAAGAGACCCAGTACTTC. The chain combines TRBV18 with TRBJ2-5, with D unresolved. The germline V and J ends were trimmed by 5 bases and 3 bases, with 7 bases remaining between them. This CDR3 region has 12 residues. The germline V gene encodes CDR1 KGHSH and CDR2 LQKENI. Filled out from reference TRBV18 and TRBJ2-5, the complete variable domain reads NAGVMQNPRHLVRRRGQEARLRCSPMKGHSHVYWYRQLPEEGLKFMVYLQKENIIDESGMPKERFSAEFPKEGPSILRIQQVVRGDSAAYFCASSNEEETQYFGPGTRLLVL.

This clonotype has a count of ten or more. This chain connects TRBV9 to TRBJ1-3, with D tentatively TRBD1 (5 bases). Germline V CDR1 and CDR2: SGDLS, YYNGEE. Trimming pared 0 bases from V and 6 bases from J, leaving 13 bases between. The CDR3 is 15 amino acids. CDR3 residues: CASSVGPGFENTIYF. The CDR3 DNA reads TGTGCCAGCAGCGTAGGTCCAGGGTTTGAAAACACCATATATTTT.

This clonotype is labeled medium-sized. V usage is TRBV13 and J usage is TRBJ2-7, with unresolved D. Germline lookup yields CDR1 PRHDT and CDR2 FYEKMQ (reference sequence). Trimming removed 0 bases at V and 6 bases at J, with 15 bases between. CDR3 size: 15 residues. The CDR3 sequence: CASSLGPLAPGEQYF. CDR3 coding DNA: TGTGCCAGCAGCTTAGGCCCCCTGGCCCCCGGCGAGCAGTACTTC.

This clonotype was recorded a few times. V and J are TRBV7-2 and TRBJ2-3; TRBD2 agrees at 14 bases. The CDR3 is made up of 16 amino acids. Trimming took 5 bases from V and 2 from J; bases not matched to a gene: 3. CDR1 and CDR2 from the germline V gene are SGHTA and FQGNSA. The CDR3 nucleotides read TGTGCCAGCAGCACGGGACTAGCGGGGGCCACAGATACGCAGTATTTT. This gives the protein CASSTGLAGATDTQYF. Full variable domain (outside the CDR3, taken from reference TRBV7-2 and TRBJ2-3): GAGVSQSPSNKVTEKGKDVELRCDPISGHTALYWYRQSLGQGLEFLIYFQGNSAPDKSGLPSDRFSAERTGGSVSTLTIQRTQQEDSAVYLCASSTGLAGATDTQYFGPGTRLTVL.

The chain combines TRBV13 with TRBJ2-2, with TRBD1 matching 9 bases. The CDR3 contains 16 residues. Germline V gives CDR1 PRHDT, CDR2 FYEKMQ (reference sequence). After removal of 2 bases from V and 1 base from J, the junction contained 2 bases not matched to a gene. CDR3 in amino acids: CASSLSDRGNTGELFF. CDR3 sequence (DNA): TGTGCCAGCAGCTTATCGGACAGGGGGAACACCGGGGAGCTGTTTTTT.

This clonotype came up many times. The chain has TRBV9 and TRBJ2-5, with 10 bases that match TRBD1. V lost 4 bases and J lost 3; bases outside the gene matches: 6. Germline CDR1 reads SGDLS; CDR2 reads YYNGEE. The CDR3 is 15 residues long. CDR3 coding DNA: TGTGCCAGCAGCCCCTGGGACAGGGGAGAAGAGACCCAGTACTTC. Protein: CASSPWDRGEETQYF.

This clonotype is medium-sized within its sample. The rearrangement uses TRBV29-1 and TRBJ2-7; D is ambiguous. Trimming cost V 7 bases and J 2 bases, with 18 bases left between them. This CDR3 comprises 14 residues. Germline assignment: CDR1 SQVTM and CDR2 ANQGSEA. The CDR3 DNA follows: TGCAGCGCCTACGCTATGGCGGCCCCCTACGAGCAGTACTTC. The encoded protein is CSAYAMAAPYEQYF.

This clonotype was observed at least ten times. The gene calls are TRBV20-1 and TRBJ2-7, with 8 bases aligning to TRBD2. Germline values: CDR1 DFQATT, CDR2 SNEGSKA (reference sequence). The V segment lost 6 bases and the J segment 4 bases; nucleotides outside the gene matches: 8. The CDR3 extends over 13 amino acids. In nucleotides, the CDR3 is TGCAGTGCCACGGGACTAGGCTTTTACGAGCAGTACTTC. It codes for CSATGLGFYEQYF.